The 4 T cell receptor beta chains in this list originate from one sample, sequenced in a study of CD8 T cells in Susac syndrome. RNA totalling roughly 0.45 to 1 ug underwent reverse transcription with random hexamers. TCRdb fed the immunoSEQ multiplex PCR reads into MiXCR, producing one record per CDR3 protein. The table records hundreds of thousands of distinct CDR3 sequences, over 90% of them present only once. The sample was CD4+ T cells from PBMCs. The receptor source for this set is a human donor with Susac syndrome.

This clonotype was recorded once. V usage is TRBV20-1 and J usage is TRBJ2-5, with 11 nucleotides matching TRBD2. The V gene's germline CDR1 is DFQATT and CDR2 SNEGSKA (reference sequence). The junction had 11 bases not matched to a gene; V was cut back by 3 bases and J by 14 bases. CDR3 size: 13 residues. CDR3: CSASNLAGGKHYF. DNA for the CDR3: TGCAGTGCTAGTAACCTAGCGGGGGGAAAACATTACTTC.

The CDR3 protein is CASSLLGQTGYTF. The CDR3 region has the DNA TGTGCCAGTAGTCTCCTCGGACAGACGGGCTACACCTTC. The chain links TRBV19 to TRBJ1-2; perhaps TRBD1 as D (6 bases). There are 13 residues in the CDR3. Trimming left V 5 bases short and J 8 bases short, with 15 bases between. The germline V gene encodes CDR1 LNHDA and CDR2 SQIVND (reference sequence).

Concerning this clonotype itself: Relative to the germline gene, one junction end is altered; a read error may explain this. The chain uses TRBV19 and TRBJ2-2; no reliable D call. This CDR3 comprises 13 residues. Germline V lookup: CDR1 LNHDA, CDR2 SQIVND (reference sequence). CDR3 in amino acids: CASSVDYTGELFF. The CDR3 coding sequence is TGTGCCAGTAGTGTAGATTACACCGGGGAGCTGTTTTTT.

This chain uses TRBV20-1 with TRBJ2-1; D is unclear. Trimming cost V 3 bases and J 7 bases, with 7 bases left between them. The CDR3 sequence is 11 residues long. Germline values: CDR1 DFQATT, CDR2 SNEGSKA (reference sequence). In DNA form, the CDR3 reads TGCAGTGCTAGCCCGGCAAATGAGCAGTTCTTC. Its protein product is CSASPANEQFF.